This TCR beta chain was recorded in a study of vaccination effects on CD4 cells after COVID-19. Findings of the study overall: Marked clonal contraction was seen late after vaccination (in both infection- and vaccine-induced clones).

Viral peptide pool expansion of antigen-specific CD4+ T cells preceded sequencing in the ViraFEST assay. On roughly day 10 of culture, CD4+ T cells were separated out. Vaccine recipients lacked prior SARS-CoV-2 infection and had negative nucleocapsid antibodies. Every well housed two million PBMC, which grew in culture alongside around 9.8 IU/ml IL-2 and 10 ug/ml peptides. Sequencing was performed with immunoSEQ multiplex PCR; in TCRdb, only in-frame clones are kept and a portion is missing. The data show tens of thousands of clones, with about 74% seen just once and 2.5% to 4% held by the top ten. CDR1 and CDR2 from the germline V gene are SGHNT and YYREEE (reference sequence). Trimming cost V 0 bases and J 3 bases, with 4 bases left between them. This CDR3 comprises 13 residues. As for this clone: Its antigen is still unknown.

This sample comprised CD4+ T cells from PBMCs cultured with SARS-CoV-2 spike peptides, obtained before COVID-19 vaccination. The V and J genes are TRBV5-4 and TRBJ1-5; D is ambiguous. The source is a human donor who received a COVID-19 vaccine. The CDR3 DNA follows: TGTGCCAGCAGCTTGGGCGACAATCAGCCCCAGCATTTT. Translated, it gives CASSLGDNQPQHF.